This TCR beta chain appears in the sequencing data of a study of identical twins. Study outcomes and limitations: Insertions were reduced in abundant cord blood beta clonotypes but not in memory repertoires. Twin pairs had excess sharing that was weaker in beta out-of-frame sequences. In monozygotic twins, models underestimated the sharing of out-of-frame TCR alpha.

This clonotype was seen more than once but under ten times. The antigen remains undetermined. This CDR3 is 16 amino acids long. Unmatched junction bases numbered 7, after V lost 5 bases and J lost 6 bases. CDR1 is SSHAT and CDR2 is FNYEAQ in the germline V gene (reference sequence). TCRdb redid the calling of the 5' RACE reads with MiXCR, one entry per CDR3 protein. The sample has some 630,000 distinct CDR3 sequences, around 7.4% seen once. Each donor was a healthy Caucasian. These data are also associated with another study on yellow fever vaccine responses in identical twins.

The chain employs TRBV7-7 and TRBJ2-1; 13 bases map to TRBD2. Sequencing was done on a sample of PBMCs. The clonotype originates from a woman between 18 and 30 years old in good health. The CDR3 reads CASSRAGTSGTNEQFF. DNA of the CDR3: TGTGCCAGCAGCCGAGCCGGGACTAGCGGGACCAATGAGCAGTTCTTC. Full variable domain (remainder filled in from reference TRBV7-7 and TRBJ2-1): GAGVSQSPRYKVTKRGQDVTLRCDPISSHATLYWYQQALGQGPEFLTYFNYEAQPDKSGLPSDRFSAERPEGSISTLTIQRTEQRDSAMYRCASSRAGTSGTNEQFFGPGTRLTVL.